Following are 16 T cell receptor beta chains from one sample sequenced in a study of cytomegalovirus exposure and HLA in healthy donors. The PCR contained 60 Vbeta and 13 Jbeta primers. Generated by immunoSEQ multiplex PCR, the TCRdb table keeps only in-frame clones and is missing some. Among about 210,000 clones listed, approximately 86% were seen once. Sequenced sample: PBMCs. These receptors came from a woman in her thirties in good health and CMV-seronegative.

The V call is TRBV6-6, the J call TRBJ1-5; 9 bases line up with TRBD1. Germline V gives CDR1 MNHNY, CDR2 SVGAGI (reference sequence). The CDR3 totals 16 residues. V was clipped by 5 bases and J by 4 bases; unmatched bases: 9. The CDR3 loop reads CASSQLTQGANQPQHF. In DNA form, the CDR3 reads TGTGCCAGCAGTCAACTTACACAGGGGGCGAATCAGCCCCAGCATTTT.

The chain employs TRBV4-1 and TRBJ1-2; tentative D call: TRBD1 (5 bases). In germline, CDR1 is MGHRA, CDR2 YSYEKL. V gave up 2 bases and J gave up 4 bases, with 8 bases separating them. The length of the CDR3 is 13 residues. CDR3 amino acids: CASSQRGGYGYTF. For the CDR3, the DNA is TGCGCCAGCAGCCAAAGGGGAGGCTATGGCTACACCTTC.

The CDR3 DNA sequence: TGTGCCAGCAGTCCCCCTACGCGGACTGGTGGAGAGACCCAGTACTTC. It encodes CASSPPTRTGGETQYF. The V and J genes are TRBV28 and TRBJ2-5, with a weak D call TRBD2 (5 bases). The CDR3 length is 16 residues. Germline V gene data show CDR1 as MDHEN and CDR2 as SYDVKM. V was clipped by 5 bases and J by 4 bases, with 20 bases between them.

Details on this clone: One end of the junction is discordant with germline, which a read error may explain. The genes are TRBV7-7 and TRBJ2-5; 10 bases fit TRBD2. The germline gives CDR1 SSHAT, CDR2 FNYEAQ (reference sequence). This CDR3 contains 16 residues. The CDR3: CASSLGLAGEGKTQYF. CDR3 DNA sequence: TGTGCTAGCAGCTTAGGCCTAGCGGGGGAGGGTAAGACCCAGTACTTC.

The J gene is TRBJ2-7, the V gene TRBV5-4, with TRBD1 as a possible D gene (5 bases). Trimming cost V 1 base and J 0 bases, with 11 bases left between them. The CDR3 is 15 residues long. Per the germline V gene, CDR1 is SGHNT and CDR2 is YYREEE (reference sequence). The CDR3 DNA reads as TGTGCCAGCAGCTTGCAGGGATTGAGCTCCTACGAGCAGTACTTC. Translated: CASSLQGLSSYEQYF.

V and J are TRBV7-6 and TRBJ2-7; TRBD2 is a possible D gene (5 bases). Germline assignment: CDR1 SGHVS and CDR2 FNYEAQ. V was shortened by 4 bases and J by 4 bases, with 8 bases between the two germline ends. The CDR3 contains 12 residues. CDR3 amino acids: CASSSPGYEQYF. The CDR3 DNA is TGTGCCAGCAGCTCCCCGGGGTACGAGCAGTACTTC.

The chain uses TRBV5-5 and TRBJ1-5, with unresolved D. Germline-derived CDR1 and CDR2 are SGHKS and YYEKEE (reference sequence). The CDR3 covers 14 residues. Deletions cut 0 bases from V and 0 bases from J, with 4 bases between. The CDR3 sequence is CASSLGHSNQPQHF. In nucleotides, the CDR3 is TGTGCCAGCAGCTTGGGTCATAGCAATCAGCCCCAGCATTTT.

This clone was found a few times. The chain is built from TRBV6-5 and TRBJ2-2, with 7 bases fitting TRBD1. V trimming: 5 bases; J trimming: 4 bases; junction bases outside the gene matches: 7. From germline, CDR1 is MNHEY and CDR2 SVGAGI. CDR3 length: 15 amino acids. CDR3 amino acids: CASSHTGESTGELFF. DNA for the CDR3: TGTGCCAGCAGTCACACAGGGGAGAGCACCGGGGAGCTGTTTTTT.

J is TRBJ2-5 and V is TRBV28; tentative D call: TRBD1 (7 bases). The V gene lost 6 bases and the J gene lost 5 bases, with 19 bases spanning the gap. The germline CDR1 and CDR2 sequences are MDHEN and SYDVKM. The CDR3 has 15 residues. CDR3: CASRGGTASEETQYF. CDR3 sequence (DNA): TGTGCCAGCAGAGGAGGGACAGCATCGGAGGAGACCCAGTACTTC.

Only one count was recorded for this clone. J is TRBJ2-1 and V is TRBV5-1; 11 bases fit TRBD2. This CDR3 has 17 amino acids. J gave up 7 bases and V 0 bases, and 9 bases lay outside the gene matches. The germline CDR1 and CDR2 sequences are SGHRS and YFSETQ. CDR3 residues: CASSLGALAGELNEQFF. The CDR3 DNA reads TGCGCCAGCAGCTTGGGGGCACTAGCGGGAGAGTTAAATGAGCAGTTCTTC.

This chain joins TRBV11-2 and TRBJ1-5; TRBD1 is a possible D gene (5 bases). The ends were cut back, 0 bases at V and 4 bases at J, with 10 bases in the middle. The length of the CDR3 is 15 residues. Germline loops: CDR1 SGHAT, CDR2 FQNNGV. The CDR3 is CASSLDSGGNQPQHF. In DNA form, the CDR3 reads TGTGCCAGCAGCTTAGATTCGGGGGGAAATCAGCCCCAGCATTTT.

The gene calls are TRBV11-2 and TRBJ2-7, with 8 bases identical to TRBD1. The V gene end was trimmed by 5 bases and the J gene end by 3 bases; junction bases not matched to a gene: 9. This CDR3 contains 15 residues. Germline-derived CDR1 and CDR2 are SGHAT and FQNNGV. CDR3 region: CASSPGGTGFYEQYF. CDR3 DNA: TGTGCCAGCAGCCCAGGCGGGACAGGATTCTACGAGCAGTACTTC.

CDR3 bases: TGTGCCACCAGTACAGGACTAGCGGGTACCCTCACCGGGGAGCTGTTTTTT. The encoded protein is CATSTGLAGTLTGELFF. The V gene is TRBV15, the J gene TRBJ2-2; 11 nucleotides line up with TRBD2. Germline CDR1 LNHNV, CDR2 YYDKDF (reference sequence). The CDR3 is 17 amino acids. Losses at the gene ends were 6 bases for V and 4 bases for J; bases not matched to a gene: 10.

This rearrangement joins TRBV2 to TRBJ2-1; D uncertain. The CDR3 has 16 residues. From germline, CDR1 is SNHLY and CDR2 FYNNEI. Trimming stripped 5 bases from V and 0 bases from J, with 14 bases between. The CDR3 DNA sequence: TGTGCCAGCAGTCATACCCTTAGAAGCTCCTACAATGAGCAGTTCTTC. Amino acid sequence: CASSHTLRSSYNEQFF.

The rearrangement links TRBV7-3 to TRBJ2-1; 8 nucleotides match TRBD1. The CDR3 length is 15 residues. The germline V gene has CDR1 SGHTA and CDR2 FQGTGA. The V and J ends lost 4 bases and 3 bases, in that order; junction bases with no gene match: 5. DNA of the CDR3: TGTGCCAGCAGCTCCGGAGGACAGGGCTACAATGAGCAGTTCTTC. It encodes CASSSGGQGYNEQFF.

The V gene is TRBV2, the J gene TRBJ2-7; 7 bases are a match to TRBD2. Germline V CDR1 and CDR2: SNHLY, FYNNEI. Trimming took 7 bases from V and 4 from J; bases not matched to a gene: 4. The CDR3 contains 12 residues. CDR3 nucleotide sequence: TGTGCCAGCAAGGTTAGCGGGTACGAGCAGTACTTC. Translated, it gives CASKVSGYEQYF.